These T cell receptor beta chains were read from a single sample in a study of blood T cell repertoires in COVID-19. Libraries were prepared by immunoSEQ multiplex PCR; TCRdb keeps only in-frame clonotypes and omits some of them. The data contain hundreds of thousands of clones, 60% to 75% of them seen just once; the ten biggest clones take up 3% to 3.5%. Sequencing used peripheral blood. The receptors stem from a woman older than 75 with acute or convalescent COVID-19. Each CDR3 is given with its conserved first and last residue. The D gene is left open where the match is weak. Some rows have no size entry. The others give once, few or many, or a class for an expanded clone.

V	D	J	size	CDR3	DNA
TRBV5-8	-	TRBJ2-2	-	CASRFRGELFF	TGTGCCAGCAGATTCCGCGGGGAGCTGTTTTTT
TRBV6-5	TRBD1	TRBJ1-6	-	CASREGQHSPLHF	TGTGCCAGCAGGGAGGGACAGCATTCACCCCTCCACTTT
TRBV28	TRBD1	TRBJ1-5	-	CASSQTDRGTWQPQHF	TGTGCCAGCAGCCAAACGGACAGGGGGACCTGGCAGCCCCAGCATTTT
TRBV3-1/TRBV3-2	TRBD1	TRBJ1-5	once	CASSQTGGGDQPQHF	TGTGCCAGCAGCCAAACAGGGGGCGGGGATCAGCCCCAGCATTTT
TRBV14	TRBD2	TRBJ2-1	few	CASSQDYLAGADNEQFF	TGTGCCAGCAGCCAAGACTATCTAGCGGGGGCCGACAATGAGCAGTTCTTC
TRBV7-5	-	TRBJ2-1	-	CVRSLAGTRIYNEQFF	TGTGTCAGAAGCTTAGCCGGGACTAGAATCTACAATGAGCAGTTCTTC
TRBV6-2/TRBV6-3	TRBD2	TRBJ2-2	-	CASSTQGLANTGELFF	TGTGCCAGCAGTACCCAGGGACTAGCGAACACCGGGGAGCTGTTTTTT
TRBV7-8	TRBD2	TRBJ2-7	-	CASSQTSGVTYEQYF	TGTGCCAGCAGCCAAACAAGCGGGGTCACCTACGAGCAGTACTTC
TRBV18	-	TRBJ1-3	-	CASSGRGSGNTIYF	TGTGCCAGCTCAGGGAGAGGCTCTGGAAACACCATATATTTT
TRBV4-3	TRBD2	TRBJ2-3	-	CASSQRRGGGADTQYF	TGCGCCAGCAGCCAAAGGCGGGGGGGCGGGGCAGATACGCAGTATTTT
TRBV30	TRBD1	TRBJ1-5	-	CAWSVRGQGAAPQHF	TGTGCCTGGAGTGTACGAGGGCAGGGGGCCGCGCCCCAGCATTTT